Below, one TCR beta chain is given with its context. Its antigen remains undetermined. No quality values exist for individual bases; no much larger clone is one base distant. The sample is drawn from a study of blood T cell repertoires in COVID-19 (dated by TCRdb to between 2020 and 2021). Some background on the complete study: Samples covering the acute and convalescent phases of COVID-19 were provided by collaborators in the United States, Italy and Spain. The material from the prospective study consisted of cDNA or gDNA derived from T cells, B-cell-depleted T cells, or PBMCs. The repertoires were released in a freely available public database intended as a resource for research on the immune response to SARS-CoV-2. Deeply sampled blood TCRbeta repertoires from subjects exposed to, actively infected with, or recovered from COVID-19 were included in the dataset. The samples were drawn from two sources: the first 160 participants of the ongoing ImmuneRACE study, and 1,254 subjects contributed by 6 global collaborators. The sample metadata nearly always contained a de-identified subject ID, COVID-19 status, age in years and sex. Where available, HLA class I and class II types were obtained from metadata supplied by the sample provider rather than from assay-based typing. Findings and caveats that apply to the study as a whole: How much clinical and demographic metadata was included differed by source and by participant, and the metadata was provided uncurated.

Enrolling through a virtual design, the prospective study's participants ranged in age from roughly 18 to 95 years and lived across roughly 23 United States geographic areas. To assign participants to cohorts, the prospective study relied on clinical history that participants themselves reported in a screening survey and a study questionnaire. Recovered participants in ImmuneRACE Cohort 3 were defined by two consecutive negative NP/OP PCR tests, clearance by a healthcare professional, or resolution of symptoms. Each participant in the prospective study had whole blood, serum and a nasopharyngeal or oropharyngeal swab collected by mobile phlebotomists. Participants in the prospective study had the option to provide additional blood draws and questionnaires over a roughly 2-month period. Prospective study blood samples were shipped either frozen or at room temperature before DNA extraction. TCRbeta CDR3 regions were amplified from genomic DNA by means of the immunoSEQ Assay, a bias-controlled multiplex PCR. The original pipeline was this. Within the assay, amplification of reference gene primers was used to estimate how many nucleated cells each sample contained. To quantify the absolute abundance of each unique TCRbeta CDR3 rearrangement, sequence reads were collapsed and filtered. Productive Simpson clonality was computed per sample as the square root of Simpson's diversity index over productive rearrangements. What TCRdb holds here is the immuneACCESS table cut down to in-frame rearrangements. Part of the clones is not present; checked against another copy, under half of the missing clones reflect an unresolved V gene, and the others are unexplained. V and J calls and clone size come straight from that table; D and trimming were deduced from the DNA. This sample has fewer than 350,000 clones in its table, and approximately 83% of those were observed once. The top ten constitute about 2% of the sample.

The TCR was taken from a man between 25 and 39 years old who had recovered from COVID-19. Sequenced: PBMCs or T cells enriched from blood (not recorded which).

The DNA is TGCGCCAGCAGCCAACTGGCCGGGACTTACGATTCCTACGAGCAGTACTTC. This sequence encodes CASSQLAGTYDSYEQYF. The chain was built from TRBV4-3 and TRBJ2-7; the D region possibly corresponds to TRBD2 (6 bases align). A distance of 18 bases separates the germline ends of V and J, which lose 2 bases and 1 base respectively. From the germline V gene, CDR1 is LGHNA and CDR2 is YSLEER. The CDR3 measures 17 amino acids from cysteine to phenylalanine. Solely the CDR3 DNA is kept, with 51 bases framed from the first base.